These 18 T cell receptor beta chains originate from one sample sequenced in a study of T cell changes during pregnancy in multiple sclerosis. Using immunoSEQ multiplex PCR, the repertoire was profiled, and TCRdb retains in-frame clones only, with some absent. The repertoire holds about 47,000 clones, around 87% seen once, with under 9.5% in the top ten. The sample consisted of CD8+ T cells from peripheral blood mononuclear cells, taken in the second trimester of pregnancy. These receptors were obtained from a female donor with multiple sclerosis, enrolled in a pregnancy study.

V and J are TRBV7-9 and TRBJ2-1; D perhaps matches TRBD2 (7 bases). Between the trimmed V and J ends, which lost 8 bases and 8 bases, there was a span of 16 bases. The CDR3 runs to 13 residues. CDR1 and CDR2 from the germline V gene are SEHNR and FQNEAQ (reference sequence). The CDR3 loop is CASSIGGGDEQFF. The CDR3 coding sequence is TGTGCCAGCTCCATAGGGGGGGGAGATGAGCAGTTCTTC.

This clone has only one observation. J is TRBJ1-2 and V is TRBV27; D possibly corresponds to TRBD1 (6 bases). The CDR3 is made up of 16 amino acids. The germline CDR1 and CDR2 sequences are MNHEY and SMNVEV (reference sequence). With 5 bases removed from V and 1 base from J, the gap between germline ends came to 17 bases. CDR3 DNA: TGTGCCAGCAGTCCCTCAACAGGGATAATTAACTATGGCTACACCTTC. It codes for CASSPSTGIINYGYTF.

This chain links TRBV10-3 with TRBJ2-1, with 8 positions matching TRBD1. V dropped 0 bases and J dropped 4; count of bases not matched to a gene: 11. Germline lookup yields CDR1 ENHRY and CDR2 SYGVKD. There are 18 residues in the CDR3. The CDR3 is CAISESWLGRGLYNEQFF. DNA of the CDR3: TGTGCCATCAGTGAGTCCTGGCTAGGCAGGGGGCTTTACAATGAGCAGTTCTTC.

This sequence joins TRBV5-1 and TRBJ2-1; weak D call: TRBD1 (6 bases). Germline assignment: CDR1 SGHRS and CDR2 YFSETQ. The V gene lost 4 bases and the J gene lost 2 bases, with 13 bases spanning the gap. The CDR3 covers 15 residues. The CDR3 spells CASSNTGNTYNEQFF. In DNA, the CDR3 is TGCGCCAGCAGCAACACAGGGAATACCTACAATGAGCAGTTCTTC. Supplemented by reference TRBV5-1 and TRBJ2-1, the full variable domain reads KAGVTQTPRYLIKTRGQQVTLSCSPISGHRSVSWYQQTPGQGLQFLFEYFSETQRNKGNFPGRFSGRQFSNSRSEMNVSTLELGDSALYLCASSNTGNTYNEQFFGPGTRLTVL.

The J gene is TRBJ2-7, the V gene TRBV27, with a possible D match to TRBD2 (5 bases). Trimming removed 10 bases from V and 2 bases from J, with 15 bases in between. The germline CDR1 and CDR2 sequences are MNHEY and SMNVEV (reference sequence). CDR3 length equals 13 residues. The CDR3 coding sequence is TGTGCCACTAAGGCGGGTGAACCCTACGAGCAGTACTTC. Its translation: CATKAGEPYEQYF.

V usage is TRBV9 and J usage is TRBJ1-5; no reliable D call. Looked up from germline, CDR1 is SGDLS and CDR2 is YYNGEE. This CDR3 is 15 amino acids long. V shed 4 bases and J shed 0 bases, with 11 bases lying between them. CDR3 in DNA: TGTGCCAGCAGCCCCTCCGGGGATAGCAATCAGCCCCAGCATTTT. This encodes CASSPSGDSNQPQHF.

The chain couples TRBV7-3 to TRBJ2-1; 7 bases are shared with TRBD2. The V gene's germline CDR1 is SGHTA and CDR2 FQGTGA. After removal of 1 base from V and 4 bases from J, the junction contained 4 bases not matched to a gene. This CDR3 region has 15 residues. DNA of the CDR3: TGTGCCAGCAGCTTAAGCGGGGGAATTTACAATGAGCAGTTCTTC. Its protein is CASSLSGGIYNEQFF.

This clone was recorded a few times. The V call is TRBV30, the J call TRBJ2-7, with 7 bases lining up with TRBD2. From germline, CDR1 is GTSNPN and CDR2 SVGIG (reference sequence). Trimming cost V 0 bases and J 7 bases; bases outside gene matches: 6. The CDR3 consists of 13 residues. CDR3: CAWSVVASGEQYF. The DNA of the CDR3 is TGTGCCTGGAGTGTGGTGGCTAGCGGTGAGCAGTACTTC.

Concerning this clone itself: A much larger clone lies a single base off, so this may be a read error. The genes are TRBV28 and TRBJ2-7; unclear D gene. The germline gives CDR1 MDHEN, CDR2 SYDVKM. The CDR3 consists of 13 residues. V dropped 5 bases and J dropped 0 bases, with 8 bases sitting between them. The DNA of the CDR3 is TGTGCCAGCAGTATGACAAACTCCTACGAGCAGTACTTC. Residues: CASSMTNSYEQYF. Filled out from reference TRBV28 and TRBJ2-7, the complete variable domain reads DVKVTQSSRYLVKRTGEKVFLECVQDMDHENMFWYRQDPGLGLRLIYFSYDVKMKEKGDIPEGYSVSREKKERFSLILESASTNQTSMYLCASSMTNSYEQYFGPGTRLTVT.

The chain is built from TRBV27 and TRBJ1-5, with D perhaps matching TRBD1 (5 bases). This CDR3 region has 15 residues. Per the germline V gene, CDR1 is MNHEY and CDR2 is SMNVEV (reference sequence). V was shortened by 8 bases and J by 5 bases, with 19 bases between the two germline ends. CDR3 nucleotides: TGTGCCAGCTCCCTTTACGGGGGGGATGATCAGCCCCAGCATTTT. Translated, it gives CASSLYGGDDQPQHF.

The rearrangement links TRBV2 to TRBJ2-2; D possibly matches TRBD1 or TRBD2 (9 bases each). Trimming pared 7 bases from V and 3 bases from J, leaving 33 bases between. The CDR3 extends over 21 amino acids. The germline gives CDR1 SNHLY, CDR2 FYNNEI. This chain's CDR3 is CASTQQLWDRVAGVHTGELFF. CDR3 DNA: TGTGCCAGCACACAGCAGCTATGGGACAGGGTAGCGGGGGTCCACACCGGGGAGCTGTTTTTT.

The chain links TRBV18 to TRBJ1-4; 8 bases agree with TRBD1. With V trimmed by 1 base and J by 6 bases, 7 bases remained unmatched. CDR1 is KGHSH, CDR2 LQKENI, per germline. The CDR3 extends over 16 amino acids. CDR3: CASSPLFQGAHEKLFF. The CDR3 nucleotides read TGTGCCAGCTCACCACTGTTCCAGGGGGCGCATGAAAAACTGTTTTTT.

The sample holds one count of this clone. This chain uses TRBV13 with TRBJ1-2, with D possibly being TRBD1 (6 bases). Trimming pared 5 bases from V and 4 bases from J, leaving 20 bases between. This CDR3 region has 16 residues. From germline, CDR1 is PRHDT and CDR2 FYEKMQ (reference sequence). The CDR3: CASSVRASDSVYGYTF. In DNA form, the CDR3 reads TGTGCCAGCAGCGTTAGAGCCTCGGACAGTGTCTATGGCTACACCTTC.

The J gene is TRBJ1-3, the V gene TRBV28; 8 nucleotides match TRBD1. Germline CDR1 MDHEN, CDR2 SYDVKM. CDR3 length: 15 residues. J gave up 8 bases and V 4 bases, and 10 bases lay outside the gene matches. CDR3 sequence reads: CASSSPGQEPDTIYF. The CDR3 DNA reads as TGTGCCAGCAGTTCGCCGGGACAGGAGCCGGACACCATATATTTT.

The V call is TRBV19, the J call TRBJ1-5, with D possibly matching TRBD1 (5 bases). Trimming cost V 2 bases and J 4 bases, with 6 bases left between them. Germline CDR1 and CDR2: LNHDA and SQIVND (reference sequence). The CDR3 contains 13 residues. The CDR3 DNA sequence: TGTGCCAGTAGTATAAACAGGAATCAGCCCCAGCATTTT. This encodes CASSINRNQPQHF. Full variable domain (outside the CDR3, taken from reference TRBV19 and TRBJ1-5): DGGITQSPKYLFRKEGQNVTLSCEQNLNHDAMYWYRQDPGQGLRLIYYSQIVNDFQKGDIAEGYSVSREKKESFPLTVTSAQKNPTAFYLCASSINRNQPQHFGDGTRLSIL.

V gene TRBV5-6 combines with J gene TRBJ2-5, with D tentatively TRBD2 (6 bases). The V gene's germline CDR1 is SGHDT and CDR2 YYEEEE. This CDR3 is built from 15 residues. Between the trimmed V and J ends, which lost 0 bases and 5 bases, there was a span of 14 bases. CDR3 DNA: TGTGCCAGCAGCTTGGGCGGGACTCCAATTGAGACCCAGTACTTC. Translation gives CASSLGGTPIETQYF.

The chain combines TRBV7-8 with TRBJ1-5, with D unresolved. CDR1 and CDR2 from the germline V gene are SGHVS and FQNEAQ. This CDR3 spans 15 amino acids. The V end lost 1 base, the J end lost 0 bases, and 7 bases lay between the germline ends. CDR3 nucleotide sequence: TGTGCCAGCAGCTTAGTGAGGGCTAGCAATCAGCCCCAGCATTTT. It yields the protein CASSLVRASNQPQHF.

As regards this clone: At one of its ends the junction is not consistent with the germline gene, which may arise from a read error. This sequence joins TRBV7-7 and TRBJ2-2, with 11 bases aligning to TRBD2. The V gene's germline CDR1 is SSHAT and CDR2 FNYEAQ (reference sequence). The CDR3 is 21 amino acids. The CDR3 DNA sequence: TGTGCTAGCAGCTTAGGGGATCCGGGACTAGCGGCCTACGCGAACACCGGGGAGCTGTTTTTT. Translation: CASSLGDPGLAAYANTGELFF.